This TCR beta chain comes out of a study of T cells expressing NK-cell markers. Across the whole study: Investigators obtained TCR beta repertoires from sorted CD3+CD56+NKG2C+, CD3+CD56+NKG2C- and CD3+CD56-NKG2C+ T cells. The authors sequenced eight donors, of whom seven were HCMV-seropositive and one was seronegative.

In germline, CDR1 is SGHTA, CDR2 FQGTGA. The CDR3 is 13 residues long. Study-wide points: Whether expanded NKG2C+ T cell clones recognized HCMV stayed uncertain.

With UMIs, 5'RACE template switching was used to make TCR beta cDNA. TCRdb reanalyzed the 5' RACE reads, giving one entry per CDR3 protein sequence and no DNA. The sample holds some 440,000 distinct CDR3 sequences. A remark on this clonotype: Its antigen is unknown.

The sample taken for sequencing was blood T cells: a sorted CD56 or NKG2C T cell subset, CD4+ or CD8+ T cells, or bulk PBMC T cells (not recorded which). The genes are TRBV7-3 and TRBJ2-3; TCRdb's assignment of TRBD1 cannot be checked, as there is no DNA. This TCR was sampled from a woman aged 45-60 years in good health. The CDR3 here is CASSEDRPDTQYF. The full variable domain, in which reference TRBV7-3 and TRBJ2-3 provide the parts outside the CDR3, is GAGVSQTPSNKVTEKGKYVELRCDPISGHTALYWYRQSLGQGPEFLIYFQGTGAADDSGLPNDRFFAVRPEGSVSTLKIQRTERGDSAVYLCASSEDRPDTQYFGPGTRLTVL.